One sample yielded the 14 T cell receptor beta chains listed below, sequenced in a study of blood T cell repertoires in COVID-19. Data came from immunoSEQ multiplex PCR; TCRdb stores just in-frame clones and leaves some out. The profile covers about 230,000 clones, with 81% appearing a single time and approximately 8% taken by the ten largest. Sequenced sample: peripheral blood. The receptors here all came from a woman older than 75 with acute or convalescent COVID-19.

This clone was recorded once. This chain links TRBV9 with TRBJ2-7, with no clear D. Between the trimmed V and J ends, which lost 0 bases and 1 base, there was a span of 11 bases. The V gene's germline CDR1 is SGDLS and CDR2 YYNGEE. The CDR3 is made up of 15 amino acids. CDR3 sequence: CASSVGPGLSYEQYF. The CDR3, as DNA: TGTGCCAGCAGCGTAGGGCCGGGTTTATCCTACGAGCAGTACTTC.

The chain employs TRBV28 and TRBJ2-1; 9 positions agree with TRBD2. Trimming took 7 bases from V and 1 from J; bases not matched to a gene: 5. The CDR3 runs 15 residues. Germline lookup yields CDR1 MDHEN and CDR2 SYDVKM. CDR3 nucleotides: TGTGCCAGCACCTTAACTAGCGGGTCCTACAATGAGCAGTTCTTC. The encoded protein is CASTLTSGSYNEQFF. The full variable domain, its missing parts supplied by reference TRBV28 and TRBJ2-1, is DVKVTQSSRYLVKRTGEKVFLECVQDMDHENMFWYRQDPGLGLRLIYFSYDVKMKEKGDIPEGYSVSREKKERFSLILESASTNQTSMYLCASTLTSGSYNEQFFGPGTRLTVL.

The CDR3 reads CAWSLTGGTDTQYF. The DNA of the CDR3 is TGTGCCTGGAGTTTAACGGGAGGGACAGATACGCAGTATTTT. The rearrangement links TRBV30 to TRBJ2-3, with TRBD2 matching 8 bases. The CDR3 has 14 residues. In germline, CDR1 is GTSNPN, CDR2 SVGIG (reference sequence). V lost 2 bases to trimming and J lost 3 bases; unmatched junction nucleotides: 4.

This clone was recorded only once. The rearrangement uses TRBV12-5 and TRBJ1-5; D is uncertain. The CDR3 extends over 11 amino acids. Trimming removed 6 bases at V and 4 bases at J, with 4 bases between. The germline V gene has CDR1 LGHNT and CDR2 FRNRAP. CDR3 residues: CASGLNQPQHF. The CDR3 DNA follows: TGTGCTAGTGGCCTAAATCAGCCCCAGCATTTT.

The chain is built from TRBV29-1 and TRBJ2-5; 14 nucleotides align to TRBD2. This CDR3 region has 14 residues. Germline lookup yields CDR1 SQVTM and CDR2 ANQGSEA. V lost 4 bases to trimming and J lost 3 bases; unmatched junction nucleotides: 1. The DNA for the CDR3 is TGCAGCGTTGGGGGACTAGCGGGGGAAGAGACCCAGTACTTC. Translation gives CSVGGLAGEETQYF.

This clone was recorded a few times. The V and J genes are TRBV9 and TRBJ1-5; possible D gene TRBD1, 5 bases. The CDR3 runs to 13 residues. Germline CDR1 SGDLS, CDR2 YYNGEE. V was clipped by 4 bases and J by 5 bases, with 10 bases between them. The chain's CDR3 is CASSPTGDQPQHF. CDR3 in DNA: TGTGCCAGCAGCCCCACGGGGGATCAGCCCCAGCATTTT.

The DNA of the CDR3 is TGTGCCAGCAGCTCCGTAACACGCATGAACACTGAAGCTTTCTTT. Its protein is CASSSVTRMNTEAFF. The chain joins TRBV7-9 to TRBJ1-1; D is unclear. The germline V and J ends were trimmed by 4 bases and 0 bases, with 12 bases remaining between them. This CDR3 contains 15 residues. CDR1 and CDR2 from the germline V gene are SEHNR and FQNEAQ (reference sequence). The full variable domain, rest sourced from reference TRBV7-9 and TRBJ1-1, is DTGVSQNPRHKITKRGQNVTFRCDPISEHNRLYWYRQTLGQGPEFLTYFQNEAQLEKSRLLSDRFSAERPKGSFSTLEIQRTEQGDSAMYLCASSSVTRMNTEAFFGQGTRLTVV.

This chain links TRBV6-1 with TRBJ1-2; 8 positions match TRBD1. CDR3 length: 14 residues. With 3 bases clipped from V and 5 bases from J, the junction kept 5 bases outside the gene matches. The V gene's germline CDR1 is MNHNS and CDR2 SASEGT. CDR3 residues: CASSDRGRVYGYTF. The DNA for the CDR3 is TGTGCCAGCAGTGACAGGGGGCGCGTGTATGGCTACACCTTC.

The V and J genes are TRBV7-8 and TRBJ2-2, with TRBD1 identical over 8 bases. The CDR3 is made up of 15 amino acids. Germline-derived CDR1 and CDR2 are SGHVS and FQNEAQ. Germline trimming cut 2 bases from V and 5 bases from J; bases unmatched to any gene: 4. This chain's CDR3 is CASSLQGAMTGELFF. In nucleotides, the CDR3 is TGTGCCAGCAGCTTACAGGGGGCAATGACCGGGGAGCTGTTTTTT. The entire variable domain, with the rest obtained from reference TRBV7-8 and TRBJ2-2, is as follows: GAGVSQSPRYKVAKRGQDVALRCDPISGHVSLFWYQQALGQGPEFLTYFQNEAQLDKSGLPSDRFFAERPEGSVSTLKIQRTQQEDSAVYLCASSLQGAMTGELFFGEGSRLTVL.

The chain links TRBV5-1 to TRBJ2-1; D is unclear. V was trimmed by 2 bases and J by 4 bases, leaving 4 bases between them. CDR1 is SGHRS and CDR2 is YFSETQ in the germline V gene. CDR3 length: 12 amino acids. The CDR3 loop is CASSFQYNEQFF. The CDR3 DNA reads TGCGCCAGCAGCTTTCAATACAATGAGCAGTTCTTC.

This clone has just one count. The CDR3 sequence is CASSLGGGGYTEAFF. The CDR3 DNA sequence: TGTGCCAGCAGCTTAGGAGGGGGCGGCTACACTGAAGCTTTCTTT. The J gene is TRBJ1-1, the V gene TRBV7-9, with 7 bases matching TRBD1. In germline, CDR1 is SEHNR, CDR2 FQNEAQ (reference sequence). J gave up 3 bases and V 1 base, and 5 bases lay outside the gene matches. The CDR3 consists of 15 residues.

The J gene is TRBJ2-2, the V gene TRBV5-4; a possible D gene is TRBD2 (6 bases). V lost 0 bases, J lost 5 bases, and 11 bases lay in between. This CDR3 has 15 amino acids. Per the germline V gene, CDR1 is SGHNT and CDR2 is YYREEE (reference sequence). The DNA for the CDR3 is TGTGCCAGCAGCTTGGTCCAGGGAGGTACCGGGGAGCTGTTTTTT. Amino acid sequence: CASSLVQGGTGELFF.

The chain employs TRBV7-3 and TRBJ1-1; 8 nucleotides match TRBD1. V shed 5 bases, J shed 3 bases, and the junction held 14 bases outside the gene matches. The CDR3 contains 17 residues. CDR1 SGHTA and CDR2 FQGTGA come from the germline V gene. Here the CDR3 DNA reads TGTGCCAGCAGCCTCATCCCGGACAGGGTAGGGGACACTGAAGCTTTCTTT. It codes for CASSLIPDRVGDTEAFF.

This clone was seen only once. The V call is TRBV18, the J call TRBJ1-1, with D tentatively TRBD1 (5 bases). The V gene's germline CDR1 is KGHSH and CDR2 LQKENI. The CDR3 is made up of 17 amino acids. The V end was cut by 5 bases, the J end by 3 bases, with 22 bases between. As DNA, the CDR3 is TGTGCCAGCTCAGCTTTCCGGGACTCTATTCAGCACACTGAAGCTTTCTTT. It is translated as CASSAFRDSIQHTEAFF.